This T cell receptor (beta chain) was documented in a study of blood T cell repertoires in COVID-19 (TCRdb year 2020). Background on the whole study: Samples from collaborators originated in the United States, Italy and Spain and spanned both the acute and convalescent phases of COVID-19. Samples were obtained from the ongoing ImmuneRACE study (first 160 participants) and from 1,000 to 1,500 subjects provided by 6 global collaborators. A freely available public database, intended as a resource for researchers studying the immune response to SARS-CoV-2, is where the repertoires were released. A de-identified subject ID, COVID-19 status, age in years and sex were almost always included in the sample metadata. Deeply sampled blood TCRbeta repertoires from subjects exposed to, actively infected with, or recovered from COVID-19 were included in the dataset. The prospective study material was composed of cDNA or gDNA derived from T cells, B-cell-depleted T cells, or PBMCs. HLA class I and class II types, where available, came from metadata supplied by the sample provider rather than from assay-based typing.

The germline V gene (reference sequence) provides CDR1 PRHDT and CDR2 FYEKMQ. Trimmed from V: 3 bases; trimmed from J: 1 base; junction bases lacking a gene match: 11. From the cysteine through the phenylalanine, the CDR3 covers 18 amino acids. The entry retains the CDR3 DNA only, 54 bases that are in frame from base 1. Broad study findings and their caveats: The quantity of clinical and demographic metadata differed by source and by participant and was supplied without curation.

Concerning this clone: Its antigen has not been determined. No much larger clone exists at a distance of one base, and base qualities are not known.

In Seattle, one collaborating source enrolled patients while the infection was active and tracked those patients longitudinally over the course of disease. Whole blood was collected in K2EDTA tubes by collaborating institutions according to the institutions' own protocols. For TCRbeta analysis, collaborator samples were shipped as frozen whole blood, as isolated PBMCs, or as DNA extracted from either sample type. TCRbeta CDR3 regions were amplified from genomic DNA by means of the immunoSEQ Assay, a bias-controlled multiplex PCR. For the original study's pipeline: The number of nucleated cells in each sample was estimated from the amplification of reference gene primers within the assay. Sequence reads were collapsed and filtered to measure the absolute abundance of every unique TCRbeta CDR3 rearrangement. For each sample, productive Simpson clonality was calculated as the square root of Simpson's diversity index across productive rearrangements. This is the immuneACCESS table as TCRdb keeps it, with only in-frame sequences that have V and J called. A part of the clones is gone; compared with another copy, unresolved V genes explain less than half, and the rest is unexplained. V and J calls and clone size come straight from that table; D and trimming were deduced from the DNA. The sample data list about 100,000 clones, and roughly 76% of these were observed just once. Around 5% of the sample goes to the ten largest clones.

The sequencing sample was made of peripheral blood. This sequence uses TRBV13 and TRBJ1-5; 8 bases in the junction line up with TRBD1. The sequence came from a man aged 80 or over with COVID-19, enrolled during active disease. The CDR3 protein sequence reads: CASSFPDRDEQSNQPQHF. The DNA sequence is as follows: TGTGCCAGCAGCTTCCCGGACAGGGATGAACAGAGCAATCAGCCCCAGCATTTT. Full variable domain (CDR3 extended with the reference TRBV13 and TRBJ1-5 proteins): AAGVIQSPRHLIKEKRETATLKCYPIPRHDTVYWYQQGPGQDPQFLISFYEKMQSDKGSIPDRFSAQQFSDYHSELNMSSLELGDSALYFCASSFPDRDEQSNQPQHFGDGTRLSIL.